This T cell receptor beta chain originates from a study of T cell responses to AZD1222 COVID-19 vaccine (dated by TCRdb to 2020 to 2022). General notes on the study: TCR sequencing covered roughly 230 trial participants: approximately 200 given two doses of AZD1222 and about 26 given two doses of MenACWY control vaccine. Enrollment into the trials was organized by age into subgroups of 18-55, 56-69 and 70-plus years, and those subgroups contained approximately 160, 26 and 62 TCR-sequenced participants, respectively.

The research as a whole found: Only 5 to 7 AZD1222 recipients were SARS-CoV-2 seropositive at baseline, limiting conclusions about previously exposed vaccinees. No day 14 peak-response samples were available, so repertoires were characterized only after the peak T cell response. Participants were mostly white British, with more females than males. The authors suggested clonal diversity may have been underestimated. The whole spike protein was spanned by vaccine-associated CD4 TCRs, and dominant responses were seen in regions 160-218 and 743-854. In the small 56-69-year group, the increase in depth fell short of significance, most likely because of low power. Nearly half of unique spike-specific TCRs reportedly recognized epitopes outside regions mutated in the B.1.351 and B.1.1.7 variants. Spike-specific TCR breadth and depth rose significantly after two AZD1222 doses compared with day 0 and with MenACWY recipients.

This clone was seen just once. Its antigen has not been determined. Base-call qualities are not available, and no considerably larger clone is one nucleotide away. According to the germline V gene (reference sequence), CDR1 reads SEHNR and CDR2 reads FQNEAQ. Trimming leaves V shorter by 7 bases and J shorter by 4 bases, with the junction holding 11 bases beyond the gene matches. Counted from cysteine to phenylalanine, this CDR3 has 15 amino acids. Only the CDR3 DNA is retained, 45 bases long and in frame from the first base. The CDR3 regions of human TCRbeta chains were subjected to immunosequencing. On the authors' methods: TCRs in the repertoires were matched against a reference library of SARS-CoV-2-specific TCRs that had been generated with the MIRA antigen-specificity platform. Breadth meant the fraction of unique TCRs that were SARS-CoV-2-associated, whereas depth meant the fraction of total T cells that were SARS-CoV-2-associated. Using the MIRA data, each spike-specific TCR was assigned both to the spike region to which the TCR was reactive and to a CD4 or CD8 class. Log10-transformed breadth and depth values were compared by one-way ANOVA with Sidak's multiple comparisons tests. Sourced from immuneACCESS, this table was stored by TCRdb with only in-frame sequences that have V and J called. A share of the clones is absent; for the studies checked, an unresolved V gene accounts for under half, and the remainder has no known explanation. The DNA gave D and trimming, while V, J and clone size come from that table. In this sample the table shows approximately 83,000 clones, approximately 90% of which occur a single time. The leading ten clones occupy less than 5.5% of the sample.

The time point label corresponds to: baseline before first vaccination. Read against the paper, the sample's treatment or condition label means: meningococcal conjugate vaccine given as trial control. Samples from vaccinated people were obtained from the UK trials COV001 and COV002, which included a single-blind randomized controlled phase 2/3 trial of AZD1222 (ChAdOx1 nCoV-19) in healthy adults. Trial participant PBMC samples were collected at day 0 and day 28 after the second dose for TCRbeta chain sequencing. This receptor chain uses TRBV7-9 and TRBJ2-3, and 7 junctional nucleotides match TRBD1. This specimen consisted of peripheral blood, obtained on day 0 of MenACWY control vaccination. This clonotype was sampled from an adult in good health. In nucleotide form, the sequence is TGTGCCAGCATTAGGGGGACAGCAGTCCCAGATACGCAGTATTTT. Translated, this is CASIRGTAVPDTQYF.